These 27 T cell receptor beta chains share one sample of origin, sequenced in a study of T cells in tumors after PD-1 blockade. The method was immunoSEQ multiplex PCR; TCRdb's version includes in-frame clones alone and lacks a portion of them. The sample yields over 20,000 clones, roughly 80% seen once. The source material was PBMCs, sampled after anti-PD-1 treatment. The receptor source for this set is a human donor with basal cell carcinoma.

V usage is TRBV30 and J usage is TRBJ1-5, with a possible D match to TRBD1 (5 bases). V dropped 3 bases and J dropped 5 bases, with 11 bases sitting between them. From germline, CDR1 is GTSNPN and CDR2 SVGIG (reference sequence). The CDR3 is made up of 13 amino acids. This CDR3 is CAWRSQGHQPQHF. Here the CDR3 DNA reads TGTGCCTGGAGATCGCAGGGCCATCAGCCCCAGCATTTT. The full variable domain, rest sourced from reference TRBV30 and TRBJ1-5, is SQTIHQWPATLVQPVGSPLSLECTVEGTSNPNLYWYRQAAGRGLQLLFYSVGIGQISSEVPQNLSASRPQDRQFILSSKKLLLSDSGFYLCAWRSQGHQPQHFGDGTRLSIL.

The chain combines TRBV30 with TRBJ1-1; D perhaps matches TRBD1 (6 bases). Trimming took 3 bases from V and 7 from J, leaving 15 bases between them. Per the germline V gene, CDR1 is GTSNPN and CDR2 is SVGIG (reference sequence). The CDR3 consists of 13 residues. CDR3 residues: CAWRTQGIIEAFF. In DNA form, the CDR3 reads TGTGCCTGGAGAACACAGGGTATTATTGAAGCTTTCTTT.

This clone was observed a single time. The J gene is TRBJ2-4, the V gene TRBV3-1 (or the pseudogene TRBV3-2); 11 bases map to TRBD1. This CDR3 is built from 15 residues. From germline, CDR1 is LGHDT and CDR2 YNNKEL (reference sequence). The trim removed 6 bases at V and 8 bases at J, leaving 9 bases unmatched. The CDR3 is CASRLTGTGGDIQYF. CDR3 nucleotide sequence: TGTGCCAGCAGGCTGACCGGGACAGGGGGTGACATTCAGTACTTC.

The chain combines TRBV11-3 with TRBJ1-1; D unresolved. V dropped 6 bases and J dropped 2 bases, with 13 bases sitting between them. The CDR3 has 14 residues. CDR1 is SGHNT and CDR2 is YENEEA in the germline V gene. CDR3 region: CASRATLFNTEAFF. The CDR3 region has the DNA TGTGCCAGCAGAGCCACCCTATTTAACACTGAAGCTTTCTTT.

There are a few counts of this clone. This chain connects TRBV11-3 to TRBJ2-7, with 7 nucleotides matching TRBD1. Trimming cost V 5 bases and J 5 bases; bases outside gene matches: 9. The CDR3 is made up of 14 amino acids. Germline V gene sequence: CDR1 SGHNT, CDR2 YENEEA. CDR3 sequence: CASSQGQRNNEQYF. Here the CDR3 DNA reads TGTGCCAGCAGCCAGGGACAGAGGAACAACGAGCAGTACTTC.

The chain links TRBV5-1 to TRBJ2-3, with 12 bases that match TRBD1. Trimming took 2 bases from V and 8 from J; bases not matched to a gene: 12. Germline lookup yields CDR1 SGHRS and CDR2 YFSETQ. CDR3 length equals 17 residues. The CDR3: CASSFEPGQGAVGTQYF. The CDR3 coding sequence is TGCGCCAGCAGCTTTGAGCCGGGACAGGGGGCTGTAGGTACGCAGTATTTT.

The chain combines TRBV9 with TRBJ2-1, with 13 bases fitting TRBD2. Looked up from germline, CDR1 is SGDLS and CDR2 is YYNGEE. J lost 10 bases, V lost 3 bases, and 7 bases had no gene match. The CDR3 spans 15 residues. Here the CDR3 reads CASSARLAGGGEQFF. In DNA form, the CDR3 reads TGTGCCAGCAGCGCCAGACTAGCGGGGGGTGGGGAGCAGTTCTTC. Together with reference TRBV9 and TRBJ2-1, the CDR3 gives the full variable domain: DSGVTQTPKHLITATGQRVTLRCSPRSGDLSVYWYQQSLDQGLQFLIQYYNGEERAKGNILERFSAQQFPDLHSELNLSSLELGDSALYFCASSARLAGGGEQFFGPGTRLTVL.

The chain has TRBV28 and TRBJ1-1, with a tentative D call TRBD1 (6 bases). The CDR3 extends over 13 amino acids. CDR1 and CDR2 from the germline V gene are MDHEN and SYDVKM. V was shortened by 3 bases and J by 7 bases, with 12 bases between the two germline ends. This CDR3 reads CASSLVQGGEAFF. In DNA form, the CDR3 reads TGTGCCAGCAGTTTGGTACAGGGAGGTGAAGCTTTCTTT.

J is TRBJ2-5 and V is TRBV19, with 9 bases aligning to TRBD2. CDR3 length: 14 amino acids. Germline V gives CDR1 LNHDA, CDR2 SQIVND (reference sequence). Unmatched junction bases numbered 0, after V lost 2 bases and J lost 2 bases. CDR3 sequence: CASSILAGQETQYF. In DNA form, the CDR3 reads TGTGCCAGTAGTATACTAGCGGGGCAAGAGACCCAGTACTTC.

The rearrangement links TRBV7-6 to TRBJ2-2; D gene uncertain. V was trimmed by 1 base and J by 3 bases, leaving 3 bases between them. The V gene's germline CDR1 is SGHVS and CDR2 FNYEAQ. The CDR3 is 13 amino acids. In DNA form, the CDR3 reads TGTGCCAGCAGCTTAGTTGACACCGGGGAGCTGTTTTTT. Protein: CASSLVDTGELFF.

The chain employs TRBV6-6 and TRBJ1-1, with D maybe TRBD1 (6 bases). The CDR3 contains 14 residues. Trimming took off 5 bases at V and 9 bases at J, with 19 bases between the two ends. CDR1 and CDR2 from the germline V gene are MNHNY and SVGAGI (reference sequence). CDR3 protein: CASSDRQALFKAFF. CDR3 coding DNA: TGTGCCAGCAGTGACAGACAGGCCCTTTTTAAAGCTTTCTTT.

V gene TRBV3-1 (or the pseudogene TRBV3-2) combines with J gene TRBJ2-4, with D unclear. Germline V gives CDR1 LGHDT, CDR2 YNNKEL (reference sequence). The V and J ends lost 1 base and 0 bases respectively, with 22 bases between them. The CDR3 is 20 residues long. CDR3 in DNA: TGTGCCAGCAGCCAAGTGGGAAGGCAGCTGACATTCCTAGCCAAAAACATTCAGTACTTC. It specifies CASSQVGRQLTFLAKNIQYF.

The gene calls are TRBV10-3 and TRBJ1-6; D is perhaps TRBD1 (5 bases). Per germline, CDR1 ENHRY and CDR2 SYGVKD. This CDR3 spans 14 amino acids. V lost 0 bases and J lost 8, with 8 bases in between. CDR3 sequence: CAISESQGYSPLHF. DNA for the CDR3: TGTGCCATCAGTGAGTCGCAGGGTTATTCACCCCTCCACTTT.

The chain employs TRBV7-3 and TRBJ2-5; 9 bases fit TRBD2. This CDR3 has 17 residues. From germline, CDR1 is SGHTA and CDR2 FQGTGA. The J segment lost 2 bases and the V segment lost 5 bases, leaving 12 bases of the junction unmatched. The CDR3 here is CASSKGLAGSVQETQYF. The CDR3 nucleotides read TGTGCCAGCAGCAAGGGGCTAGCGGGGTCGGTACAAGAGACCCAGTACTTC.

CDR3 nucleotide sequence: TGCGCCAGCAGCTTGGCGGGCAGGGGTGCAACTAATGAAAAACTGTTTTTT. This encodes CASSLAGRGATNEKLFF. The V gene is TRBV5-1, the J gene TRBJ1-4, with D maybe TRBD1 (6 bases). Germline V lookup: CDR1 SGHRS, CDR2 YFSETQ. CDR3 size: 17 residues. The V gene lost 0 bases and the J gene lost 0 bases, with 12 bases spanning the gap.

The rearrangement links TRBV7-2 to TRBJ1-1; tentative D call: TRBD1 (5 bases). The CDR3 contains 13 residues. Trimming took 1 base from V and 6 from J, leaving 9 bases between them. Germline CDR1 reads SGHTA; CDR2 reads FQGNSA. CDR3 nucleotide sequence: TGTGCCAGCAGCTTAGACAGGACGGCTGAAGCTTTCTTT. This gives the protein CASSLDRTAEAFF.

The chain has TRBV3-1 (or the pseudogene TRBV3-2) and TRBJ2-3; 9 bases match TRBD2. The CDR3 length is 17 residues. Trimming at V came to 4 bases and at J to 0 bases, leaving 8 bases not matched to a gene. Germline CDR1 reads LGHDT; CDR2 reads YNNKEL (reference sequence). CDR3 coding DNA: TGTGCCAGCAGCCGCCCATCTCTAGCGGGGAGCACAGATACGCAGTATTTT. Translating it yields CASSRPSLAGSTDTQYF.

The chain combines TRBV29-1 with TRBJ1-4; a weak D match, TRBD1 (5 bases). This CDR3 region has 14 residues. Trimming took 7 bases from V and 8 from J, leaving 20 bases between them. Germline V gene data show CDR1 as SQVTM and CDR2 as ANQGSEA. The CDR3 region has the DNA TGCAGCGCCGGAGGTGGGCAGGGTCGGGAAAAACTGTTTTTT. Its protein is CSAGGGQGREKLFF.

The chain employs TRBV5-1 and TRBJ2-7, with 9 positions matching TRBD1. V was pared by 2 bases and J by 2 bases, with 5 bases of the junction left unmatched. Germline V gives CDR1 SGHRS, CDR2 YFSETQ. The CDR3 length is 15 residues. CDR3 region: CASSFLTGGTYEQYF. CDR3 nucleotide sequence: TGCGCCAGCAGCTTCTTGACAGGGGGTACCTACGAGCAGTACTTC.

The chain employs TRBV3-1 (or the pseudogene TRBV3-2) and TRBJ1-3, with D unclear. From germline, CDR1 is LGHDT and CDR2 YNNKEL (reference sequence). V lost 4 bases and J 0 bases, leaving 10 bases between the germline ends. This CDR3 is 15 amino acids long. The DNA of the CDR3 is TGTGCCAGCAGCCCGGGAGGCCGCTCTGGAAACACCATATATTTT. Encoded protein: CASSPGGRSGNTIYF.

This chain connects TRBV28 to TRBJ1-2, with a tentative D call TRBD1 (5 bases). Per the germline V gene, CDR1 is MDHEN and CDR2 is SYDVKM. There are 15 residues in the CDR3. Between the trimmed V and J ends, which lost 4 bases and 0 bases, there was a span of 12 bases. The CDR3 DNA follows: TGTGCCAGCAGTTCAAGTGGGGGGGCTAACTATGGCTACACCTTC. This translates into CASSSSGGANYGYTF.

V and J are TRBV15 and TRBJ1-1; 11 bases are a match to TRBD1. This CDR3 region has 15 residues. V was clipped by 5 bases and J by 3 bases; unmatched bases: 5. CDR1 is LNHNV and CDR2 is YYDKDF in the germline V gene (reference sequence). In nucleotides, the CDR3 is TGTGCCACCAGCGGTGGACAGGGGGCGGACACTGAAGCTTTCTTT. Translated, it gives CATSGGQGADTEAFF.

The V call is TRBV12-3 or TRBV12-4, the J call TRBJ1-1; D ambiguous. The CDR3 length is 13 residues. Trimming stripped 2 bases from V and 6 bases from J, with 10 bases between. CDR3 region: CASSLSREAEAFF. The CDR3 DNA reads TGTGCCAGCAGTTTATCGCGTGAGGCTGAAGCTTTCTTT.

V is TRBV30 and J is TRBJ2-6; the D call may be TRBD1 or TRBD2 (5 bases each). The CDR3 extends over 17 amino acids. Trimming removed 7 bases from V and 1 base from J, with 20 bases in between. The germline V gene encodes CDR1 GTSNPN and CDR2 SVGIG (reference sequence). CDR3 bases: TGTGCCTCTCGCGAGGGGCTATCCATATCTGGGGCCAACGTCCTGACTTTC. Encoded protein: CASREGLSISGANVLTF. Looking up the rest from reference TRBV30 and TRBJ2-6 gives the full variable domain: SQTIHQWPATLVQPVGSPLSLECTVEGTSNPNLYWYRQAAGRGLQLLFYSVGIGQISSEVPQNLSASRPQDRQFILSSKKLLLSDSGFYLCASREGLSISGANVLTFGAGSRLTVL.

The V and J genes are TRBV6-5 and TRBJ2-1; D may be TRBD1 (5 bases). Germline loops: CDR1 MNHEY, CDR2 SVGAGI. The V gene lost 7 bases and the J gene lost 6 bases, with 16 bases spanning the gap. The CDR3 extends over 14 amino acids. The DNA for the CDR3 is TGTGCCAGCAAGAGACAGAGTAGCCTCAATGAGCAGTTCTTC. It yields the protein CASKRQSSLNEQFF.

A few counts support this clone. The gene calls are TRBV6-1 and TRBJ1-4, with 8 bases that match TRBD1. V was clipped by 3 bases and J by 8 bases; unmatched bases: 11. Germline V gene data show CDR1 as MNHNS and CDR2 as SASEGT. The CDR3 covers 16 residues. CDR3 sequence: CASSEDHGTGYEKLFF. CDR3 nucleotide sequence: TGTGCCAGCAGTGAGGACCACGGGACAGGTTACGAAAAACTGTTTTTT.

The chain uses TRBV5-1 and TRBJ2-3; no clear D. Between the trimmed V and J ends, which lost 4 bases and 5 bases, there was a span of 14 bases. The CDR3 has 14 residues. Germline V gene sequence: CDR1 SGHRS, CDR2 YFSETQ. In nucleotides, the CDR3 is TGCGCCAGCAGCCCCCAAACGCCGAGAGATACGCAGTATTTT. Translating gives CASSPQTPRDTQYF. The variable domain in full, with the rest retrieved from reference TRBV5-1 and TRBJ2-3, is KAGVTQTPRYLIKTRGQQVTLSCSPISGHRSVSWYQQTPGQGLQFLFEYFSETQRNKGNFPGRFSGRQFSNSRSEMNVSTLELGDSALYLCASSPQTPRDTQYFGPGTRLTVL.